This T cell receptor beta chain was profiled in a study of OX40 agonist ivuxolimab in advanced cancers. Study results and caveats: Among the lowest peripheral clonal expansion occurred in 0.1-3.0 mg/kg partial responders.

Sequencing used immunoSEQ multiplex PCR; TCRdb keeps in-frame clones, though not all of them. The data show almost 50,000 clones, around 80% seen once. Points on this clone: Its antigen is as yet unknown.

The receptor was derived from an adult with an advanced solid tumor such as melanoma, head and neck, liver or kidney cancer. The sequenced sample was CD4+ or CD8+ T cells sorted from blood, obtained in a trial of the OX40 agonist ivuxolimab.

The DNA of the CDR3 is TGTGCCAGCAGTCCCTATTTAGCGGGAGGGCCGTTAAAGCAGTACTTC. This encodes CASSPYLAGGPLKQYF. This chain joins TRBV28 and TRBJ2-7; 11 nucleotides agree with TRBD2. Trimming took 5 bases from V and 8 from J; bases not matched to a gene: 14. Germline V gives CDR1 MDHEN, CDR2 SYDVKM. The CDR3 length is 16 residues.